The TCR beta chain described here comes from a study of regulatory T cells in long-lasting Graves disease. About the research overall: Graves' patients who were just diagnosed had used antithyroid drugs for under 3 months. General study results and limits: Possibly, too few samples lowered accuracy.

The CDR3 has 13 amino acids. The J segment lost 0 bases and the V segment lost 4 bases, leaving 2 bases of the junction unmatched. Germline V gene lookup returns CDR1 DFQATT and CDR2 SNEGSKA (reference sequence). Arm-PCR of CDR3 regions with iRepertoire HTBI primers generated TCR beta libraries. Per the original data handling: In the combined samples, 50 to 75 TRBV and 14 to 15 TRBJ segments were identified. TCRdb re-derived calls from the multiplex PCR reads in MiXCR, one entry per CDR3 protein. It is TCRdb's table, rather than the study itself, that gives the V and J calls and clone size. The repertoire consists of about 560,000 distinct CDR3 sequences, with about 16% occurring once and the leading ten covering 12%. Time point here: newly diagnosed GD, antithyroid drugs for less than 3 months. TCR sequences were obtained from RNA taken from PBMCs. On this clonotype itself: Antigen specificity is unknown.

The same specimen was also included in a second study, on T cells in Graves' hyperthyroidism and ophthalmopathy.

This TCR derives from a man between 18 and 35 years old with Graves disease. The chain joins TRBV20-1 to TRBJ1-1; 7 bases map to TRBD1. Here the sequenced sample was peripheral blood mononuclear cells (PBMCs), taken at new diagnosis, from a patient treated with antithyroid drugs. The CDR3 nucleotides read TGCAGTGCTACGGACAGGTTGAACACTGAAGCTTTCTTT. It is translated as CSATDRLNTEAFF.